These 7 T cell receptor beta chains originate from one sample sequenced in a study of T cells in Graves' hyperthyroidism and ophthalmopathy. RNA transcripts gave rise to amplified TCR beta CDR3 regions. The HTBI set primed first-round TCR CDR3 RT-PCR. TCRdb re-derived calls from the multiplex PCR reads in MiXCR, one entry per CDR3 protein. Of 330,000 or so distinct CDR3 sequences in the sample, around 18% were seen once. Material for sequencing was blood. The receptors here all came from a woman aged 40 to 50 with Graves' ophthalmopathy.

This clonotype was observed at least ten times. V is TRBV11-2 and J is TRBJ1-1; D ambiguous. The CDR3 is made up of 13 amino acids. CDR1 is SGHAT and CDR2 is FQNNGV in the germline V gene. V lost 4 bases to trimming and J lost 10 bases, with 16 bases between them. The CDR3 region is CASSSLLTLGAFF. The CDR3 bases are TGTGCCAGCAGCTCCCTTCTTACACTCGGAGCTTTCTTT.

This clonotype was counted only a few times. A junction boundary mismatches the germline segment, possibly from a read error. The chain is built from TRBV28 and TRBJ1-5; D gene ambiguous. This CDR3 has 15 residues. CDR1 is MDHEN, CDR2 SYDVKM, per germline. CDR3 protein: CASTRSVTGNQPQRF. In nucleotides, the CDR3 is TGTGCCAGCACCCGATCCGTGACGGGGAATCAGCCCCAGCGTTTT.

This clonotype was recorded many times. J is TRBJ1-5 and V is TRBV12-3 or TRBV12-4, with D unclear. V shed 1 base and J shed 6 bases, with 10 bases lying between them. The CDR3 covers 14 residues. For the CDR3, the DNA is TGTGCCAGCAGTTTAGGGTACGCGGGTCAGCCCCAGCATTTT. Its protein is CASSLGYAGQPQHF.

This clonotype was counted at least ten times. The chain carries TRBV20-1 and TRBJ2-7; tentative D call: TRBD1 (8 bases). Between the trimmed V and J ends, which lost 3 bases and 2 bases, there was a span of 14 bases. Germline V gene sequence: CDR1 DFQATT, CDR2 SNEGSKA (reference sequence). This CDR3 is built from 14 residues. CDR3 sequence reads: CSASRQGRAYEQYF. As DNA, the CDR3 is TGCAGTGCTAGCCGACAGGGGAGGGCCTACGAGCAGTACTTC.

This clonotype was seen many times. This rearrangement joins TRBV11-2 to TRBJ2-7; 7 bases match TRBD1. Losses at the gene ends were 2 bases for V and 6 bases for J; bases not matched to a gene: 16. The CDR3 contains 17 residues. CDR1 SGHAT and CDR2 FQNNGV come from the germline V gene. DNA for the CDR3: TGTGCCAGCAGCTTATCACCCGGAGGCGCAGGGGGTTTCGAGCAGTACTTC. As protein: CASSLSPGGAGGFEQYF.

The table lists this clonotype with many counts. The CDR3 spells CASNGIAGGREQYF. The DNA for the CDR3 is TGTGCCAGCAACGGTATAGCGGGAGGCCGCGAGCAGTACTTC. The chain carries TRBV9 and TRBJ2-7; TRBD2 aligns across 10 bases. The CDR3 is 14 residues long. Looked up from germline, CDR1 is SGDLS and CDR2 is YYNGEE. The V gene end was trimmed by 6 bases and the J gene end by 6 bases; junction bases not matched to a gene: 9.

This clonotype was counted at least ten times. The J gene is TRBJ2-5, the V gene TRBV28; TRBD1 matches at 11 bases. The germline V gene has CDR1 MDHEN and CDR2 SYDVKM. This CDR3 has 16 residues. The ends lost 10 bases at V and 4 bases at J; junction bases unmatched: 14. The CDR3 region has the DNA TGTGCCACCCAATACGACTCGGACAGGGGGCGAGAGACCCAGTACTTC. Its protein product is CATQYDSDRGRETQYF.